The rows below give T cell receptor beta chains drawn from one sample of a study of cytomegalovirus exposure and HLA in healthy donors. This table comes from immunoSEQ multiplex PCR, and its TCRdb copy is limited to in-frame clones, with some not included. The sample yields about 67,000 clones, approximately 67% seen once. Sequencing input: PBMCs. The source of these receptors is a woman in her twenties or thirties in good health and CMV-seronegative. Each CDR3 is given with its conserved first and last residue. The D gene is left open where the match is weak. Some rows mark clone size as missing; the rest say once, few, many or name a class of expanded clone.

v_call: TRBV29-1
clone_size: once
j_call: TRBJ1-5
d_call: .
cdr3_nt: TGCAGCGTTGCGACAGAGAATCAGCCCCAGCATTTT
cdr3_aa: CSVATENQPQHF

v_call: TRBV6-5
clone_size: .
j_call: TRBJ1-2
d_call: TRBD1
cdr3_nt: TGTGCCAGCAGTGGGACAGGGGGTTTGTGGGGCTACACCTTC
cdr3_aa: CASSGTGGLWGYTF

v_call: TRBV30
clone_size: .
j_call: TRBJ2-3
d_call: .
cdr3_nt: TGTGCCTGGACTGCGACTTACACAGATACGCAGTATTTT
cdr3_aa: CAWTATYTDTQYF

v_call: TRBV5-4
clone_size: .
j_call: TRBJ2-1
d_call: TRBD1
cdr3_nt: TGTGCCAGCAGCTTCGGACAGGGGGGTGAGCAGTTCTTC
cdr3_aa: CASSFGQGGEQFF

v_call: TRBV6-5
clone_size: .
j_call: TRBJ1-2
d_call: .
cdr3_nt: TGTGCCAGCAGTGCAGGGGAATCCTATGGCTACACCTTC
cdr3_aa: CASSAGESYGYTF

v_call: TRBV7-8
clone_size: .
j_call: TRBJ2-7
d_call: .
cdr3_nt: TGTGCCAGCAGCTTAATCCGGGGCTACGAGCAGTACTTC
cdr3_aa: CASSLIRGYEQYF

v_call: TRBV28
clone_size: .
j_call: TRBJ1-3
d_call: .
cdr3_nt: TGTGCCAGCGCCTCCGGGGGACTCAACACCATATATTTT
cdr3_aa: CASASGGLNTIYF

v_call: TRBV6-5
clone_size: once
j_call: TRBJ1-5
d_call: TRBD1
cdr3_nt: TGTGCCAGCAATACAGGGGGGAGGTGGGCCCAGCATTTT
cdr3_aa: CASNTGGRWAQHF

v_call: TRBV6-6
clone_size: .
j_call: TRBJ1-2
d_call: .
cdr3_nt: TGTGCCAGCAGTTACGGGCAGTTGGCCCATGGCTACACCTTC
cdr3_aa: CASSYGQLAHGYTF

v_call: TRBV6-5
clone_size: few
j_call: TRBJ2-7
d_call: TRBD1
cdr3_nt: TGTGCCAGCAGCCGGACAGGGGCCTACGAGCAGTACTTC
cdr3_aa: CASSRTGAYEQYF

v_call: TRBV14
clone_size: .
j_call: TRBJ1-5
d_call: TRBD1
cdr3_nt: TGTGCCAGCAGCCAAAGGCTAGGACAGGGATCATCGTCCCAGCATTTT
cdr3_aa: CASSQRLGQGSSSQHF

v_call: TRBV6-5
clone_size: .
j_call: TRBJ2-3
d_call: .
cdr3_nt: TGTGCCAGCAGTTACGGGAGAAGCACAGATACGCAGTATTTT
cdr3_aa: CASSYGRSTDTQYF

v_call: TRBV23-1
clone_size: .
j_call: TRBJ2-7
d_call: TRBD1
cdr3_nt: TGCGCCAGCAGTCAAAGGGGGCAGGGGGCTTCCTACGAGCAGTACTTC
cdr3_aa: CASSQRGQGASYEQYF

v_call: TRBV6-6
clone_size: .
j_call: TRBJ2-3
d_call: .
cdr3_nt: TGTGCCAGCAGTTCCGGGTTCACAGATACGCAGTATTTT
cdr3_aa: CASSSGFTDTQYF

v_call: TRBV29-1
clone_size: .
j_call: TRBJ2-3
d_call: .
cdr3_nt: TGCAGCGTTGAAGAGGACACTCGAGATACGCAGTATTTT
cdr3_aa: CSVEEDTRDTQYF

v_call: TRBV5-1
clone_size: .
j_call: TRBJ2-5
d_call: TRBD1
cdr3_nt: TGCGCCAGCAGCTTGCCGGCAGGGGGTCAAGAGACCCAGTACTTC
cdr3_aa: CASSLPAGGQETQYF

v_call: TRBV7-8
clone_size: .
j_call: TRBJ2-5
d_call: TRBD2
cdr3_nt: TGTGCCAGCAGCTTAAGGGGGGGTAGCGGGGGGGCCGGAGAGACCCAGTACTTC
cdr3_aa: CASSLRGGSGGAGETQYF

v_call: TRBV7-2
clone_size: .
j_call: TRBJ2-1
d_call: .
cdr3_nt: TGTGCCAGCAGCTTAGGGGGCCCCAACCAACGAGATACGAATGAGCAGTTCTTC
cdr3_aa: CASSLGGPNQRDTNEQFF

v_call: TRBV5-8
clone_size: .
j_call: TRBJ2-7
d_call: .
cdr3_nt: TGTGCCAGCAGCCGGGCGGGAATCCCATGGGGTGAGCAGTACTTC
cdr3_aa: CASSRAGIPWGEQYF

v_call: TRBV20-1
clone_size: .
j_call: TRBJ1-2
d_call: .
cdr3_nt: TGCAGTGCCCAACCAGCGGATGGCTACACCTTC
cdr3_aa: CSAQPADGYTF

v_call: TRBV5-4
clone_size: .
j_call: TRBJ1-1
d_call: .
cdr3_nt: TGTGCCAGCAGCCAAGATAACTCCAGGGGTACTGAAGCTTTCTTT
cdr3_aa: CASSQDNSRGTEAFF

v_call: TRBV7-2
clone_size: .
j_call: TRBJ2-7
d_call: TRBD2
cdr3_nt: TGTGCCAGCAGCATCCAAAGCACTAGCGGGGGCGAGCAGTACTTC
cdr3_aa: CASSIQSTSGGEQYF

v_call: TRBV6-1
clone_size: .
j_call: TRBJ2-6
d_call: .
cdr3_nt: TGTGCCAGCAGTCTTAACAGAAACGGGGCCAACGTCCTGACTTTC
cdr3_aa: CASSLNRNGANVLTF

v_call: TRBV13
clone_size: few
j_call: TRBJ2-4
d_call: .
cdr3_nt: TGTGCCAGCAGCTTACGGAGGGAAAACATTCAGTACTTC
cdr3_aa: CASSLRRENIQYF

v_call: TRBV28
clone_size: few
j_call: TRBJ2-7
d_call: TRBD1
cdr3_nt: TGTGCCAGCAGTCCTGGGACAGGGGTCTACGAGCAGTACTTC
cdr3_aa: CASSPGTGVYEQYF

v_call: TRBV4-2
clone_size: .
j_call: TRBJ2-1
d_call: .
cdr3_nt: TGTGCCAGCAGCCAAAGGACGGGGATAAATGAGCAGTTCTTC
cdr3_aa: CASSQRTGINEQFF

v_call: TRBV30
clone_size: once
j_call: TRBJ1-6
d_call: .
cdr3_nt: TGTGCCTGGACCCTCGGGCAGGCGGGTAATTCACCCCTCCACTTT
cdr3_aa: CAWTLGQAGNSPLHF

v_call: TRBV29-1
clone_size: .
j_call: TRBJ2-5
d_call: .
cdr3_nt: TGCAGCGTTGAAGTCTCTCGAGGGGAGACCCAGTACTTC
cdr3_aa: CSVEVSRGETQYF

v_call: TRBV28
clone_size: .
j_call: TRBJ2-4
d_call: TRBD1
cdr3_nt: TGTGCCAGCAGTACTCGGACAGGGGGCCGGAACATTCAGTACTTC
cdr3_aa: CASSTRTGGRNIQYF

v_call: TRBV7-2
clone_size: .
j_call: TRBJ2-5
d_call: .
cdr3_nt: TGTGCCAGCAGCTTACTAGAGGCGGAGACCCAGTACTTC
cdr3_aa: CASSLLEAETQYF

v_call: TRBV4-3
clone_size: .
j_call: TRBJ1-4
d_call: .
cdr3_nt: TGCGCCAGCAGCCAGGAGGAGGGTCTATGGGAAAAACTGTTTTTT
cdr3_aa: CASSQEEGLWEKLFF

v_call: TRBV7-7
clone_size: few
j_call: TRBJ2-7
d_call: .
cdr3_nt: TGTGCCAGGGGGACACCTTACAGCTCCTACGAGCAGTACTTC
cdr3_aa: CARGTPYSSYEQYF

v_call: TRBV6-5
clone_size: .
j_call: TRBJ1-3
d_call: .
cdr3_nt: TGTGCCAGCAGTTACCCCCTAGGGGGAGGAAACACCATATATTTT
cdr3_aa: CASSYPLGGGNTIYF

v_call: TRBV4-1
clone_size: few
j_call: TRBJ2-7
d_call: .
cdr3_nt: TGCGCCAGCAGCCAAGATCTCAGGACAGTCTACGAGCAGTACTTC
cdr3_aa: CASSQDLRTVYEQYF

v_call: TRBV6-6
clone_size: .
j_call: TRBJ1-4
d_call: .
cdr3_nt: TGTGCCAGCAGTTACTCGATGTCAGGGCGGGAAAAACTGTTTTTT
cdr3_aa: CASSYSMSGREKLFF

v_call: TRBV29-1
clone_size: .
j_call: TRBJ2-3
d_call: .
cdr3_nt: TGCAGCGTTGAGCCGGCAGGGTCGGCAGATACGCAGTATTTT
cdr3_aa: CSVEPAGSADTQYF

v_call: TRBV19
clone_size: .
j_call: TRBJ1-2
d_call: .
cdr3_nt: TGTGCCAGTAGTCCCCCCAGGGCCCTCTCACCCTATGGCTACACCTTC
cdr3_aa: CASSPPRALSPYGYTF

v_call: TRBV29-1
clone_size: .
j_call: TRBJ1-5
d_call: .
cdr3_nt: TGCAGCGTGAAGCAGGGCCTTCAGCCCCAGCATTTT
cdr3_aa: CSVKQGLQPQHF

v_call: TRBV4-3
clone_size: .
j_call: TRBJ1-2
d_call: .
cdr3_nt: TGCGCCAGCAGCCAAGCGTGGGGCAGATTCTCCTATGGCTACACCTTC
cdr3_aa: CASSQAWGRFSYGYTF

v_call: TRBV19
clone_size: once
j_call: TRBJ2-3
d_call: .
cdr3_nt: TGTGCCAGTAGTATTGCGGGGCTTAGCACAGATACGCAGTATTTT
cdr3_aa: CASSIAGLSTDTQYF

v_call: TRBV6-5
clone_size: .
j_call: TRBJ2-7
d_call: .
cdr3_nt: TGTGCCAGCAGTTACAGGTCAGGGTGGTACGAGCAGTACTTC
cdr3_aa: CASSYRSGWYEQYF

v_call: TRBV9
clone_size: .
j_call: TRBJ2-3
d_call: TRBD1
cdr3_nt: TGTGCCAGCAGCGTACAGGGGGCTGGGGCAGATACGCAGTATTTT
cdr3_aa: CASSVQGAGADTQYF